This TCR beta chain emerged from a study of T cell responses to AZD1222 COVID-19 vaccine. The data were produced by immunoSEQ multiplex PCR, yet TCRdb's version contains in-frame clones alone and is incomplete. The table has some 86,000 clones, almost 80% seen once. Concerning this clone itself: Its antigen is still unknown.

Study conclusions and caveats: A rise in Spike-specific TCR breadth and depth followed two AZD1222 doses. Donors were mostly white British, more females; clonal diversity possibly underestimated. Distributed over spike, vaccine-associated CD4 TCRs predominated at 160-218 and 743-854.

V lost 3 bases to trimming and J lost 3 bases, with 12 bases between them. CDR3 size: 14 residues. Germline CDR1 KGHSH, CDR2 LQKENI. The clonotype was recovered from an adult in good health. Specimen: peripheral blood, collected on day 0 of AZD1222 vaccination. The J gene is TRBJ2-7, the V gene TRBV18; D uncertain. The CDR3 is CASSPLDGFYEQYF. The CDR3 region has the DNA TGTGCCAGCTCACCGCTGGACGGGTTCTACGAGCAGTACTTC.